This is a list of T cell receptor beta chains from one sample in a study of blood T cells in healthy people across ages. TCRdb redid the calling of the 5' RACE reads with MiXCR, one entry per CDR3 protein. The sample yields roughly 2 million distinct CDR3 sequences, just under 50% seen once. Sequencing input: blood. The receptors come from a woman aged 40 to 50 in good health. Each CDR3 is given with its conserved first and last residue. D genes are given only for firm matches. Rows give clone size only sometimes, using once, few, many, or a class for an expanded clone.

cdr3_length clone_size d_call j_call v_call cdr3_nt cdr3_aa
15 NA NA TRBJ2-7 TRBV6-1 TGTGCCAGCAGTGAAGGGATCCTAGCGAGGTACGAGCAGTACTTC CASSEGILARYEQYF
14 once TRBD1 TRBJ1-4 TRBV6-6 TGTGCCAGCAGTTACGGGACAGGGGGCGGAAAACTGTTTTTT CASSYGTGGGKLFF
14 NA TRBD2 TRBJ2-5 TRBV20-1 TGCAGTGCTAGAAAAGAGGCGGGGGGCGTCACCCAGTACTTC CSARKEAGGVTQYF
17 NA NA TRBJ2-6 TRBV6-2/TRBV6-3 TGTGCCAGCAGTTGGTCGGCAGGGCTCTCTGGGGCCAACGTCCTGACTTTC CASSWSAGLSGANVLTF
15 few NA TRBJ2-7 TRBV5-1 TGCGCCAGCAGCCCCAATCTCGAGAGCTCCTACGAGCAGTACTTC CASSPNLESSYEQYF
13 few NA TRBJ2-7 TRBV25-1 TGTGCCAGCAGTGAGGACAGCACCTACGAGCAGTACTTC CASSEDSTYEQYF
13 few NA TRBJ2-1 TRBV5-1 TGCGCCAGCAGCTTGATCGCCGAGGGGGAGCAGTTCTTC CASSLIAEGEQFF
16 NA NA TRBJ2-3 TRBV12-3/TRBV12-4 TGTGCCAGCAGTTTAATCGGGGGCCGAGCGACAGATACGCAGTATTTT CASSLIGGRATDTQYF
19 NA TRBD1 TRBJ1-2 TRBV6-5 TGTGCCAGCAGTTACCAGGCCGGGACAGGGACCAGACCTAGTATTGGCTACACCTTC CASSYQAGTGTRPSIGYTF
17 NA TRBD1 TRBJ2-6 TRBV7-3 TGTGCCAGCAGCTCCAAGGGACAGTCCTCTGGGGCCAACGTCCTGACTTTC CASSSKGQSSGANVLTF
15 NA TRBD2 TRBJ2-3 TRBV2 TGTGCCAGCAGTGGGCGGGGGGTCGACACAGATACGCAGTATTTT CASSGRGVDTDTQYF
14 few NA TRBJ2-7 TRBV20-1 TGCAGTGCTAGAGCCCTAACGGGCCTCCTCGAGCAGTACTTC CSARALTGLLEQYF
12 once NA TRBJ2-3 TRBV5-6 TGTGCCAGCAGTCTGGGGGAACATACGCAGTATTTT CASSLGEHTQYF
13 NA TRBD2 TRBJ2-5 TRBV10-3 TGTGCCATCGCGGGGGGGAACCAAGAGACCCAGTACTTC CAIAGGNQETQYF
13 NA NA TRBJ2-7 TRBV13 TGTGCCAGCAGCCCACCGGACTACTACGAGCAGTACTTC CASSPPDYYEQYF
16 NA TRBD2 TRBJ2-5 TRBV2 TGTGCCACACAGTTAGCGGGGGGGCTATTTATCGATGAGCAGTACTTC CATQLAGGLFIDEQYF
12 many NA TRBJ2-5 TRBV29-1 TGCAGCGTTTCGACAGGTCAAGAGACCCAGTACTTC CSVSTGQETQYF
17 NA NA TRBJ2-3 TRBV12-3/TRBV12-4 TGTGCCAGCAGTTTTTCCGGGCCAAGACTCCACACAGATACGCAGTATTTT CASSFSGPRLHTDTQYF
15 NA TRBD1 TRBJ1-6 TRBV20-1 TGCAGTGCTAGAGACACGGGGGACAGGGGTTCACCCCTCCACTTT CSARDTGDRGSPLHF
13 few NA TRBJ2-4 TRBV12-3/TRBV12-4 TGTGCCAGCAGTTATGGGGGAACCAACATTCAGTACTTC CASSYGGTNIQYF
14 NA NA TRBJ2-5 TRBV4-1 TGCGCCAGCAGCCCTCCGGTTGGGGGAAATGAGCAGTACTTC CASSPPVGGNEQYF
12 NA NA TRBJ1-1 TRBV29-1 TGCAGCGCTCATACAGGGAACACTGAAGCTTTCTTT CSAHTGNTEAFF
13 NA TRBD1 TRBJ2-7 TRBV28 TGTGCCAGCCTACGGGACAGGGGGCGCGAGCAGTACTTC CASLRDRGREQYF
18 few NA TRBJ2-3 TRBV6-5 TGTGCCAGCAGTTACTCAAGCAGGGACGCCCTAAGCACAGATACGCAGTATTTT CASSYSSRDALSTDTQYF
14 NA NA TRBJ2-7 TRBV15 TGTGCCACCAGCATCGGGATAGGGGACTACGAGCAGTACTTC CATSIGIGDYEQYF
13 NA NA TRBJ2-1 TRBV28 TGTGCCAGCAGCCAGAGAAGACTAGTCGACGAGTTCTTC CASSQRRLVDEFF
16 NA NA TRBJ2-1 TRBV20-1 TGCAGTGCTGAAGCTCCTGCCCGATACTCCTACAATGAGCAGTTCTTC CSAEAPARYSYNEQFF